Sequencing of this T cell receptor beta chain was carried out in a study of cytomegalovirus exposure and HLA in healthy donors. The CDR3 loop spans 16 amino acids. CDR1 is MGHRA and CDR2 is YSYEKL in the germline V gene. J was trimmed by 5 bases and V by 1 base; bases with no gene match: 10. The PCR contained 60 Vbeta and 13 Jbeta primers. Sequenced by immunoSEQ multiplex PCR; TCRdb stores in-frame clones only, minus some. The table lists some 190,000 clones, more than 70% of them singletons. This receptor was taken from a girl aged 5 to 17 in good health and CMV-seropositive. This chain uses TRBV4-1 with TRBJ2-5; 7 bases match TRBD1. The source material was PBMCs. CDR3 in DNA: TGCGCCAGCAGCCAAGTTATCTCTTCCAGGGGGGAGACCCAGTACTTC. It yields the protein CASSQVISSRGETQYF.